The entry below gives a single T cell receptor beta chain sequence along with its context. Antigen specificity is unknown. TCRdb analysed the PCR reads with MiXCR anew, one entry per CDR3 protein. The table records over 550,000 distinct CDR3 sequences, around 25% of them present only once. The data derive from a study of molecular identifiers for immune sequencing clone quantification. For the study at large: Split five ways in replicates, RNA from around 20,000 or 99,000 naive CD8 cells had four portions sequenced.

Study-level results: Whereas naive cells kept under 1% of molecules in clones above 20 RNA copies, such clones held over 97% in effectors.

With 10%, 30% or 50% of RNA, about 20,000 to 1,100,000 naive CD8 T cells were sequenced. Sorting defined naive CD8 T cells as CD8+CD4-CCR7+CD45RA+. Trimming cost V 5 bases and J 6 bases, with 14 bases left between them. This CDR3 has 14 residues. Sequenced: naive CD8+ T cells from blood, with Jurkat cell RNA spiked in. Subset defined: FACS-sorted CD8+CD4-CCR7+CD45RA+ naive T cells. This rearrangement joins TRBV12-3 or TRBV12-4 to TRBJ1-5; D uncertain. The TCR comes from a human donor in good health. Some libraries in this study had Jurkat cell RNA spiked in. The chain's CDR3 is CASSPQSYSQPQHF. The CDR3 nucleotides read TGTGCCAGCAGTCCACAGAGTTACAGTCAGCCCCAGCATTTT.